The 26 T cell receptor beta chains below were found in one sample sequenced in a study of CD8 T cells in ankylosing spondylitis. TCRdb fed the 5' RACE reads into MiXCR, producing one record per CDR3 protein. Among about 140,000 distinct CDR3 sequences, 7% to 9% were seen once, and the ten largest hold 7.3%. Sequenced: synovial fluid, either unsorted or a sorted T cell fraction (not recorded which). The receptors originated from a male donor with ankylosing spondylitis.

In this sample, this clonotype turned up many times. The chain carries TRBV20-1 and TRBJ2-7; D unresolved. The V end lost 3 bases, the J end lost 5 bases, and 11 bases lay between the germline ends. The germline V gene has CDR1 DFQATT and CDR2 SNEGSKA (reference sequence). The length of the CDR3 is 12 residues. CDR3 amino acids: CSARTDGHEQYF. CDR3 sequence (DNA): TGCAGTGCTAGGACTGATGGCCACGAGCAGTACTTC.

The genes are TRBV6-2 or TRBV6-3 and TRBJ2-5; possible D gene TRBD1, 6 bases. Germline lookup yields CDR1 MNHEY and CDR2 SVGEGT. This CDR3 has 14 amino acids. V lost 8 bases and J lost 5, with 18 bases in between. CDR3 region: CASATIQGRETQYF. The DNA for the CDR3 is TGTGCCAGCGCAACCATACAGGGTCGGGAGACCCAGTACTTC.

The chain recombines TRBV2 with TRBJ1-5; the D is unclear. The CDR3 has 10 amino acids. In germline, CDR1 is SNHLY, CDR2 FYNNEI. V was shortened by 4 bases and J by 15 bases, with 10 bases between the two germline ends. The CDR3 region has the DNA TGTGCCAGCAGTGGACAAAATGTGCATTTT. Protein product: CASSGQNVHF.

This clonotype was seen at least ten times. The chain couples TRBV7-9 to TRBJ2-7, with D possibly matching TRBD2 (7 bases). Looked up from germline, CDR1 is SEHNR and CDR2 is FQNEAQ (reference sequence). CDR3 length: 16 amino acids. Trimming removed 6 bases at V and 3 bases at J, with 21 bases between. This CDR3 is CASSLGGGSLIYEQYF. For the CDR3, the DNA is TGTGCCAGCAGTCTAGGGGGGGGCAGTTTAATCTACGAGCAGTACTTC.

This clonotype showed up just a few times. J is TRBJ1-5 and V is TRBV20-1; D is unclear. CDR1 DFQATT and CDR2 SNEGSKA come from the germline V gene (reference sequence). Trimming removed 6 bases from V and 1 base from J, with 7 bases in between. The CDR3 spans 12 residues. The CDR3 DNA sequence: TGCAGTGCCACCCCGAGCAATCAGCCCCAGCATTTT. It yields the protein CSATPSNQPQHF.

This clonotype was recorded at least ten times. The CDR3 here is CASRRAGPETQYF. For the CDR3, the DNA is TGTGCCAGCAGACGTGCAGGGCCAGAGACCCAGTACTTC. The V gene is TRBV2, the J gene TRBJ2-5; maybe TRBD1 (5 bases). Trimming removed 6 bases at V and 4 bases at J, with 12 bases between. The CDR3 is 13 amino acids. Germline-derived CDR1 and CDR2 are SNHLY and FYNNEI.

In the case of this clonotype: This sequence may be a read error, since a much larger clone differs from it by one base. The CDR3 end shows no conserved phenylalanine or tryptophan, and so a read error is likely. CDR3 bases: TGTGCCAGCAGCTCGACAGGGATAGCGGGGACCATATATGTT. Protein: CASSSTGIAGTIYV. The rearrangement links TRBV9 to TRBJ1-3; 7 bases fit TRBD1. The CDR3 has 14 amino acids. Germline assignment: CDR1 SGDLS and CDR2 YYNGEE. The V gene end was trimmed by 4 bases and the J gene end by 10 bases; junction bases not matched to a gene: 11.

This clonotype was picked up a small number of times. The V and J genes are TRBV28 and TRBJ2-7; TRBD1 aligns across 10 bases. CDR1 and CDR2 (germline): MDHEN, SYDVKM. This CDR3 spans 15 amino acids. The J segment lost 2 bases and the V segment lost 6 bases, leaving 7 bases of the junction unmatched. CDR3 DNA: TGTGCCAGCAGCTTGACAGGGGGCGCCGCCTACGAGCAGTACTTC. It is translated as CASSLTGGAAYEQYF.

The rearrangement links TRBV11-2 to TRBJ2-7; D is unresolved. The germline gives CDR1 SGHAT, CDR2 FQNNGV. The germline V and J ends were trimmed by 6 bases and 5 bases, with 17 bases remaining between them. The CDR3 is made up of 14 amino acids. CDR3 nucleotide sequence: TGTGCCAGCAGGACCGGCAATCAAGGCAACGAGCAGTACTTC. Translation: CASRTGNQGNEQYF.

This clonotype turned up a few times. The chain is built from TRBV5-4 and TRBJ2-5, with 13 positions matching TRBD2. Germline V gene sequence: CDR1 SGHNT, CDR2 YYREEE (reference sequence). The CDR3 is made up of 16 amino acids. V lost 3 bases and J lost 4; bases outside the gene matches: 6. The CDR3 DNA follows: TGTGCCAGCAGCTGGACTAGCGGGGGTTTCGGAGAGACCCAGTACTTC. Amino acids: CASSWTSGGFGETQYF.

The table lists this clonotype with a few counts. The chain employs TRBV10-3 and TRBJ2-3, with D uncertain. Trimming pared 3 bases from V and 4 bases from J, leaving 2 bases between. This CDR3 is built from 11 residues. Looked up from germline, CDR1 is ENHRY and CDR2 is SYGVKD. The CDR3 region has the DNA TGTGCCATCAGTGAATCAGATACGCAGTATTTT. It is translated as CAISESDTQYF.

This chain joins TRBV3-1 and TRBJ2-3, with 9 bases identical to TRBD2. Per germline, CDR1 LGHDT and CDR2 YNNKEL (reference sequence). The CDR3 is 14 amino acids. J was trimmed by 6 bases and V by 1 base; bases with no gene match: 2. As DNA, the CDR3 is TGTGCCAGCAGCCAAGGACTAGCGGAGGATACGCAGTATTTT. It translates to CASSQGLAEDTQYF.

The genes are TRBV20-1 and TRBJ2-3; D not resolved. Germline V gene sequence: CDR1 DFQATT, CDR2 SNEGSKA (reference sequence). The ends were cut back, 3 bases at V and 1 base at J, with 5 bases in the middle. The CDR3 runs to 12 residues. CDR3 nucleotides: TGCAGTGCTAGCGGTGGCACAGATACGCAGTATTTT. This gives the protein CSASGGTDTQYF.

Ten or more counts support this clonotype. The chain employs TRBV28 and TRBJ2-3; the D is unclear. Deletions cut 5 bases from V and 6 bases from J, with 15 bases between. The CDR3 totals 14 residues. Germline V CDR1 and CDR2: MDHEN, SYDVKM. This CDR3 is CASSLRNVGDTQYF. The CDR3 DNA reads TGTGCCAGCAGTCTCCGGAACGTCGGGGATACGCAGTATTTT.

J is TRBJ2-3 and V is TRBV7-3; TRBD1 aligns across 8 bases. CDR1 and CDR2 (germline): SGHTA, FQGTGA. The CDR3 extends over 17 amino acids. With 5 bases clipped from V and 3 bases from J, the junction kept 13 bases outside the gene matches. CDR3 coding DNA: TGTGCCAGCAGCCACCTCCCGCCGAACAGGGGGACAGATACGCAGTATTTT. This codes for CASSHLPPNRGTDTQYF.

The sample holds a few counts of this clonotype. The chain uses TRBV5-1 and TRBJ1-1; D not resolved. V lost 5 bases and J lost 7, with 21 bases in between. The CDR3 loop spans 15 amino acids. Looked up from germline, CDR1 is SGHRS and CDR2 is YFSETQ. As DNA, the CDR3 is TGCGCCAGCAGTGAGGGTCCGCCTCAGTCGCGTGAAGCTTTCTTT. Translation gives CASSEGPPQSREAFF.

In this sample, this clonotype turned up many times. The gene calls are TRBV5-8 and TRBJ2-7; D perhaps matches TRBD1 (6 bases). The germline V and J ends were trimmed by 5 bases and 7 bases, with 16 bases remaining between them. Germline V gene lookup returns CDR1 SGHTS and CDR2 YDEGEE. The CDR3 extends over 13 amino acids. The CDR3 protein is CASRSDRSGEQYF. The CDR3 DNA is TGTGCCAGCAGATCCGACAGGAGCGGAGAGCAGTACTTC.

This clonotype was seen ten or more times. This may stem from a read error, because a much larger clone lies one nucleotide away. The V gene is TRBV6-4, the J gene TRBJ1-1; D unclear. The CDR3 runs 13 residues. Trimming left V 3 bases short and J 1 base short, with 6 bases between. Germline V lookup: CDR1 MRHNA, CDR2 SNTAGT. CDR3 region: CASSETENTEAFF. DNA for the CDR3: TGTGCCAGCAGTGAAACAGAGAACACTGAAGCTTTCTTT.

This clonotype was seen many times. The rearrangement links TRBV5-1 to TRBJ2-1, with D perhaps TRBD1 (6 bases). V dropped 0 bases and J dropped 9 bases, with 19 bases sitting between them. The CDR3 runs 16 residues. Per the germline V gene, CDR1 is SGHRS and CDR2 is YFSETQ. The CDR3 region is CASSLDSLPGQSEQFF. For the CDR3, the DNA is TGCGCCAGCAGCTTGGACTCTTTACCGGGACAAAGTGAGCAGTTCTTC.

This clonotype was counted many times. The chain joins TRBV28 to TRBJ1-2, with D maybe TRBD1 (6 bases). The germline V gene has CDR1 MDHEN and CDR2 SYDVKM. There are 15 residues in the CDR3. Trimming took off 7 bases at V and 6 bases at J, with 21 bases between the two ends. The CDR3: CASTRQRDKGNGYTF. Written as DNA, the CDR3 is TGTGCCAGCACCCGCCAAAGGGACAAAGGGAATGGCTACACCTTC.

The chain employs TRBV7-8 and TRBJ2-2; TRBD1 aligns across 11 bases. After removal of 4 bases from V and 5 bases from J, the junction contained 6 bases not matched to a gene. In germline, CDR1 is SGHVS, CDR2 FQNEAQ. The CDR3 is 16 residues long. CDR3 in amino acids: CASSSYGQGATGELFF. Here the CDR3 DNA reads TGTGCCAGCAGCTCTTATGGACAGGGGGCTACCGGGGAGCTGTTTTTT.

There are many counts of this clonotype. This chain connects TRBV5-1 to TRBJ2-2, with D possibly TRBD1 on 6 matching bases. V was trimmed by 0 bases and J by 7 bases, leaving 10 bases between them. The germline CDR1 and CDR2 sequences are SGHRS and YFSETQ. The CDR3 sequence is 14 residues long. The CDR3 DNA is TGCGCCAGCAGCTTGGCAGCCAGGGGCGGGGAGCTGTTTTTT. Its translation: CASSLAARGGELFF.

This clonotype was seen ten or more times. The chain employs TRBV11-1 and TRBJ2-2, with D perhaps being TRBD1 or TRBD2 (6 bases each). V dropped 5 bases and J dropped 5 bases, with 12 bases sitting between them. The CDR3 totals 14 residues. CDR1 is SGHAT, CDR2 FQDESV, per germline (reference sequence). The CDR3 spells CASSQIGGTGELFF. The CDR3 DNA is TGTGCCAGCAGCCAAATAGGGGGGACCGGGGAGCTGTTTTTT.

This clonotype came up many times. This chain links TRBV5-1 with TRBJ2-5; possible D gene TRBD2, 6 bases. With 5 bases removed from V and 1 base from J, the gap between germline ends came to 12 bases. The CDR3 is 14 amino acids. CDR1 is SGHRS and CDR2 is YFSETQ in the germline V gene. CDR3 residues: CASRLGTSQETQYF. The CDR3 nucleotides are TGCGCCAGCAGACTTGGGACTTCCCAAGAGACCCAGTACTTC.

A few counts support this clonotype. This chain uses TRBV2 with TRBJ2-5; tentatively, D is TRBD1 or TRBD2 (5 bases each). The CDR3 sequence is 16 residues long. Germline CDR1 SNHLY, CDR2 FYNNEI. V was pared by 4 bases and J by 3 bases, with 18 bases between. CDR3 in amino acids: CASSVEGAGLKETQYF. CDR3 bases: TGTGCCAGCAGTGTAGAAGGGGCGGGCCTCAAAGAGACCCAGTACTTC. The whole variable domain, remainder taken from reference TRBV2 and TRBJ2-5, is EPEVTQTPSHQVTQMGQEVILRCVPISNHLYFYWYRQILGQKVEFLVSFYNNEISEKSEIFDDQFSVERPDGSNFTLKIRSTKLEDSAMYFCASSVEGAGLKETQYFGPGTRLLVL.

This clonotype appeared many times. The chain has TRBV4-2 and TRBJ1-5; 9 bases are shared with TRBD1. Trimming removed 4 bases from V and 5 bases from J; junction bases left unmatched: 9. CDR1 and CDR2 from the germline V gene are LGHNA and YNFKEQ. CDR3 length: 16 residues. The CDR3 here is CASSRVGQGTHQPQHF. The CDR3 DNA sequence: TGTGCCAGCAGCCGCGTCGGACAGGGGACTCATCAGCCCCAGCATTTT.